A single sample is the source of the 20 T cell receptor beta chains below, sequenced in a study of T cells in localized non-small cell lung cancer. Generated by immunoSEQ multiplex PCR, the TCRdb table keeps only in-frame clones and is missing some. The sample has fewer than 25,000 clones, around 86% seen once; the top ten hold about 5.3%. This specimen consisted of peripheral blood, obtained before any cancer treatment. The source is a male donor older than 55 with stage II squamous cell lung carcinoma.

This clone was seen more than once but under ten times. The genes are TRBV4-1 and TRBJ1-2, with a possible D match to TRBD1 (6 bases). The CDR3 spans 16 residues. Trimming removed 0 bases at V and 2 bases at J, with 13 bases between. Per germline, CDR1 MGHRA and CDR2 YSYEKL. CDR3 in amino acids: CASSQEGGGRNYGYTF. The DNA of the CDR3 is TGCGCCAGCAGCCAAGAAGGGGGGGGTCGGAACTATGGCTACACCTTC.

The genes are TRBV10-3 and TRBJ2-3; TRBD1 is a possible D gene (6 bases). Germline loops: CDR1 ENHRY, CDR2 SYGVKD. The CDR3 extends over 16 amino acids. Trimming removed 6 bases at V and 7 bases at J, with 23 bases between. CDR3 amino acids: CAIRNVQGRGGHTQYF. The CDR3 DNA is TGTGCCATCAGGAATGTACAGGGAAGAGGAGGACATACGCAGTATTTT.

The rearrangement joins TRBV10-3 to TRBJ1-1, with D uncertain. V lost 0 bases, J lost 6 bases, and 14 bases lay in between. Germline CDR1 ENHRY, CDR2 SYGVKD. The length of the CDR3 is 15 residues. The CDR3 DNA reads TGTGCCATCAGTGAGTCATTGGACCTCCTCTCTGAAGCTTTCTTT. Translating it yields CAISESLDLLSEAFF.

The genes are TRBV7-8 and TRBJ2-7, with 8 bases aligning to TRBD1. The CDR3 runs to 14 residues. The germline V gene has CDR1 SGHVS and CDR2 FQNEAQ. With 5 bases clipped from V and 6 bases from J, the junction kept 9 bases outside the gene matches. Here the CDR3 DNA reads TGTGCCAGCAGCACCCACACGGACAGGGCCGAGCAGTACTTC. Translated: CASSTHTDRAEQYF.

This clone was counted only a few times. The chain has TRBV19 and TRBJ1-5, with TRBD1 identical over 9 bases. The J segment lost 3 bases and the V segment lost 7 bases, leaving 10 bases of the junction unmatched. The CDR3 totals 16 residues. CDR1 and CDR2 from the germline V gene are LNHDA and SQIVND (reference sequence). This CDR3 is CASKDPGQGLNQPQHF. CDR3 DNA sequence: TGTGCCAGTAAGGATCCGGGACAGGGCCTCAATCAGCCCCAGCATTTT.

The chain links TRBV9 to TRBJ1-2; D uncertain. Trimming pared 0 bases from V and 5 bases from J, leaving 8 bases between. The CDR3 covers 13 residues. The germline V gene has CDR1 SGDLS and CDR2 YYNGEE. CDR3 DNA: TGTGCCAGCAGCGTAGGGATCCCATATGGCTACACCTTC. Protein product: CASSVGIPYGYTF.

This chain connects TRBV19 to TRBJ1-2; 9 nucleotides line up with TRBD1. The CDR3 covers 15 residues. Germline CDR1 reads LNHDA; CDR2 reads SQIVND (reference sequence). Trimming cost V 1 base and J 4 bases; bases outside gene matches: 4. The CDR3 loop reads CASSIAATGGYGYTF. In DNA, the CDR3 is TGTGCCAGTAGTATAGCGGCGACAGGGGGCTATGGCTACACCTTC.

V usage is TRBV5-6 and J usage is TRBJ1-1; the D is unclear. The CDR3 is 16 amino acids. Germline V CDR1 and CDR2: SGHDT, YYEEEE. Between the trimmed V and J ends, which lost 0 bases and 3 bases, there was a span of 15 bases. CDR3 nucleotide sequence: TGTGCCAGCAGCTTGGGCGTTCGGTCAAGGGACACTGAAGCTTTCTTT. As protein: CASSLGVRSRDTEAFF.

The rearrangement joins TRBV15 to TRBJ2-2, with 10 bases fitting TRBD2. V dropped 0 bases and J dropped 6; count of bases not matched to a gene: 7. This CDR3 region has 17 residues. CDR1 is LNHNV and CDR2 is YYDKDF in the germline V gene (reference sequence). DNA of the CDR3: TGTGCCACCAGCAGAGAGCCAGCGGGAGGGCCCTCCGGGGAGCTGTTTTTT. Translating gives CATSREPAGGPSGELFF.

This clone has just a few counts. This CDR3 reads CASSHRSGGTGETQYF. For the CDR3, the DNA is TGTGCCAGCTCGCACCGGTCGGGGGGCACAGGGGAGACCCAGTACTTC. The chain recombines TRBV18 with TRBJ2-5, with D possibly being TRBD2 (7 bases). CDR3 length: 16 residues. V gave up 6 bases and J gave up 5 bases, with 22 bases separating them. Germline V lookup: CDR1 KGHSH, CDR2 LQKENI. The complete variable domain, with remaining parts taken from reference TRBV18 and TRBJ2-5, reads NAGVMQNPRHLVRRRGQEARLRCSPMKGHSHVYWYRQLPEEGLKFMVYLQKENIIDESGMPKERFSAEFPKEGPSILRIQQVVRGDSAAYFCASSHRSGGTGETQYFGPGTRLLVL.

This clone is judged large. Other DNA sequences within the sample encode an identical CDR3. V usage is TRBV4-1 and J usage is TRBJ1-2; perhaps TRBD1 as D (6 bases). The CDR3 is 14 amino acids. Germline V gene data show CDR1 as MGHRA and CDR2 as YSYEKL. The V and J ends lost 0 bases and 3 bases respectively, with 8 bases between them. The CDR3 loop reads CASSQDRTDYGYTF. CDR3 coding DNA: TGCGCCAGCAGCCAAGATAGGACAGACTATGGCTACACCTTC.

This clone was found once. The V gene is TRBV27, the J gene TRBJ1-1, with D perhaps matching TRBD1 (5 bases). Trimming left V 5 bases short and J 3 bases short, with 10 bases between. Germline V gene data show CDR1 as MNHEY and CDR2 as SMNVEV (reference sequence). This CDR3 has 13 amino acids. The CDR3 coding sequence is TGTGCCAGCAGTCCCCGCAGGGACACTGAAGCTTTCTTT. Amino acid sequence: CASSPRRDTEAFF.

The rearrangement joins TRBV4-3 to TRBJ1-2; D gene ambiguous. This CDR3 comprises 15 residues. CDR1 is LGHNA and CDR2 is YSLEER in the germline V gene. Trimming shortened V by 0 bases and J by 5 bases, and 13 bases separated the two germline ends. This chain's CDR3 is CASSQESSVWYGYTF. CDR3 in DNA: TGCGCCAGCAGCCAAGAAAGCTCCGTGTGGTATGGCTACACCTTC.

The V and J genes are TRBV7-2 and TRBJ1-2; tentative D call: TRBD1 (6 bases). Germline V gives CDR1 SGHTA, CDR2 FQGNSA. Trimming took 7 bases from V and 2 from J, leaving 17 bases between them. The CDR3 is made up of 15 amino acids. CDR3 region: CASNTNRVENYGYTF. The CDR3 DNA reads TGTGCCAGCAACACCAACAGGGTGGAGAACTATGGCTACACCTTC.

V and J are TRBV11-2 and TRBJ1-2, with D perhaps matching TRBD1 (5 bases). Trimming stripped 2 bases from V and 4 bases from J, with 5 bases between. This CDR3 comprises 12 residues. The germline V gene encodes CDR1 SGHAT and CDR2 FQNNGV. CDR3 in amino acids: CASSLQGYGYTF. For the CDR3, the DNA is TGTGCCAGCAGCTTACAGGGCTATGGCTACACCTTC.

The chain is built from TRBV4-2 and TRBJ2-7; TRBD2 might be the D (6 bases). The CDR3 consists of 15 residues. Trimming removed 3 bases at V and 5 bases at J, with 17 bases between. Per the germline V gene, CDR1 is LGHNA and CDR2 is YNFKEQ. The CDR3 bases are TGTGCCAGCAGCCATAGGGAGCGGGTATTGCACGAGCAGTACTTC. Protein: CASSHRERVLHEQYF.

The V and J genes are TRBV7-2 and TRBJ2-2; 7 bases are shared with TRBD2. Germline V gene sequence: CDR1 SGHTA, CDR2 FQGNSA. V lost 4 bases to trimming and J lost 5 bases; unmatched junction nucleotides: 7. This CDR3 has 15 residues. The CDR3 DNA reads as TGTGCCAGCAGCTCCTCAGCGGGACGAACCGGGGAGCTGTTTTTT. It yields the protein CASSSSAGRTGELFF.

The chain recombines TRBV28 with TRBJ2-3, with unresolved D. Deletions cut 3 bases from V and 3 bases from J, with 7 bases between. Germline V gene data show CDR1 as MDHEN and CDR2 as SYDVKM. The CDR3 sequence is 13 residues long. This chain's CDR3 is CASSLQATDTQYF. Written as DNA, the CDR3 is TGTGCCAGCAGTTTGCAGGCTACAGATACGCAGTATTTT.

The CDR3 coding sequence is TGTGCCAGCAGTGAATCGCCCCCCCGGGACAGGCAATACTACGAGCAGTACTTC. The encoded protein is CASSESPPRDRQYYEQYF. V and J are TRBV25-1 and TRBJ2-7, with 8 bases matching TRBD1. Trimming at V came to 1 base and at J to 3 bases, leaving 14 bases not matched to a gene. Germline CDR1 MGHDK, CDR2 SYGVNS. The CDR3 is 18 residues long.

The J gene is TRBJ1-2, the V gene TRBV27; 8 nucleotides align to TRBD1. Germline-derived CDR1 and CDR2 are MNHEY and SMNVEV (reference sequence). This CDR3 has 13 residues. After removal of 10 bases from V and 6 bases from J, the junction contained 10 bases not matched to a gene. The CDR3: CAKNPPQGDGYTF. The CDR3 DNA follows: TGTGCCAAAAACCCCCCACAGGGGGATGGCTACACCTTC.